This T cell receptor (beta chain) is drawn from a study of shared T cell receptors in the human thymus. The CDR3 runs 17 residues. Per germline, CDR1 SGDLS and CDR2 YYNGEE. V shed 3 bases and J 6 bases; nucleotides not matched to a gene: 13. Only in-frame clones appear in the TCRdb table, and some are missing; sequencing was by immunoSEQ multiplex PCR. The repertoire holds approximately 490,000 clones, 75% to 80% seen once, with 0.013% in the top ten. This clone was seen more than once but under ten times. The data were also submitted as part of a second study, on human thymus T cells.

This chain joins TRBV9 and TRBJ1-3; TRBD1 aligns across 9 bases. This TCR derives from a boy younger than two with a congenital heart defect. The sequenced sample consisted of thymocytes. In nucleotides, the CDR3 is TGTGCCAGCAGCGGATTAACAGGGGGCGCTTCGGAAAACACCATATATTTT. This sequence encodes CASSGLTGGASENTIYF.